This TCR beta chain was captured by sequencing in a study of cytotoxic CD8 clonotypes in ibrutinib-treated CLL. Study in general: Within the patient group, roughly 11 were relapsed/refractory and around 15 treatment-naive, and about 17 were IGHV unmutated. Study outcomes and limitations: Once treatment began, public clonotypes, which were uncommon, contracted or stayed stable. While tracking circulating CD8+ T-cell counts, baseline clonality exceeded that of age-matched healthy donors. Clonality increased with ibrutinib response but returned toward baseline at progression.

The method was immunoSEQ multiplex PCR; TCRdb's version includes in-frame clones alone and lacks a portion of them. The table shows around 130,000 clones, with around four fifths occurring only once. This clone was found once. Antigen: not known. This CDR3 region has 15 residues. Germline V lookup: CDR1 MNHNS, CDR2 SASEGT. V was pared by 1 base and J by 0 bases, with 7 bases between. The sample in question was PBMCs, obtained after 24 months of ibrutinib treatment. The sequence came from a human donor with chronic lymphocytic leukemia. The gene calls are TRBV6-1 and TRBJ1-3; the D is unclear. CDR3 nucleotide sequence: TGTGCCAGCAGTGAAGAACCGAGCTCTGGAAACACCATATATTTT. Translated, it gives CASSEEPSSGNTIYF.